This T cell receptor beta chain was observed in a study of control samples from healthy donors and cancer patients. This CDR3 comprises 15 residues. V was pared by 4 bases and J by 2 bases, with 3 bases of the junction left unmatched. Germline assignment: CDR1 MNHEY and CDR2 SVGAGI. Sequenced by immunoSEQ multiplex PCR; TCRdb stores in-frame clones only, minus some. In the table there are 90,000 or so clones, roughly 89% of which are singletons. The sequenced sample was PBMCs. This chain joins TRBV6-5 and TRBJ1-3; TRBD1 agrees at 9 bases. The source is a woman between 45 and 65 years old with colorectal cancer. This CDR3 reads CASSFGQGPGNTIYF. The CDR3 DNA follows: TGTGCCAGCAGTTTCGGACAGGGGCCTGGAAACACCATATATTTT.